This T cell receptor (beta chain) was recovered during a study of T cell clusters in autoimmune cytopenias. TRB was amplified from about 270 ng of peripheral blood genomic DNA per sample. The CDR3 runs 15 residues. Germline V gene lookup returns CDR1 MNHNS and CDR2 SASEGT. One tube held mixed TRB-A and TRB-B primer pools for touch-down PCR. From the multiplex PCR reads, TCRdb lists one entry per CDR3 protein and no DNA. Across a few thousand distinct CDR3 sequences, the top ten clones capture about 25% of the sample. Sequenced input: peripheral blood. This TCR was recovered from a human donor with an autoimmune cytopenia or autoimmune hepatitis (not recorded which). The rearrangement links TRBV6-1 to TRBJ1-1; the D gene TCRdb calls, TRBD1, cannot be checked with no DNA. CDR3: CASSPPGGRLTEAFF.